The next 22 T cell receptor beta chains were all read from a single sample in a study of beta chain features in type 1 diabetes. Their specific antigens are unknown. Every isolated RNA sample was fully reverse transcribed, so sequencing captured expressed TCRB transcripts. Some clones are missing from TCRdb's copy, which holds only in-frame ones; the method was immunoSEQ multiplex PCR. The sample yields about 22,000 clones, approximately 57% seen once. Study-level findings and limits: Significant though moderate, a shortening of TCRB CDR3s appeared in all four CD4+ subsets of Type 1 diabetes patients.

The sample taken for sequencing was stem cell memory CD4+ T cells from blood. Receptors were obtained from a man in his late teens or twenties with type 1 diabetes.

The chain links TRBV10-3 to TRBJ2-7; 7 bases line up with TRBD1. Per germline, CDR1 ENHRY and CDR2 SYGVKD. The J segment lost 0 bases and the V segment lost 11 bases, leaving 10 bases of the junction unmatched. This CDR3 contains 14 residues. Written as DNA, the CDR3 is TGTGCCTCCGGGGAACAGGGGTTCTCCTACGAGCAGTACTTC. It specifies CASGEQGFSYEQYF.

This clone showed up just a few times. The chain links TRBV4-2 to TRBJ1-5; 8 nucleotides agree with TRBD1. The CDR3 has 15 residues. The trim removed 5 bases at V and 7 bases at J, leaving 10 bases unmatched. The germline CDR1 and CDR2 sequences are LGHNA and YNFKEQ. The CDR3 DNA follows: TGTGCCAGCAGCGGACACAGGGGGTCGGAGCAGCCCCAGCATTTT. Protein product: CASSGHRGSEQPQHF.

Notes on this clone: One end of the junction does not line up with germline, which may come from a read error. DNA of the CDR3: TGTGCCAGCTCCCCACGACTCTCCACCGGGGAGCTGTTTTTT. This gives the protein CASSPRLSTGELFF. The rearrangement joins TRBV18 to TRBJ2-2; D gene unclear. The CDR3 consists of 14 residues. The germline V gene encodes CDR1 KGHSH and CDR2 LQKENI.

This clone was found a few times. Here the CDR3 reads CASRGHLEQYF. In DNA, the CDR3 is TGCGCCAGCCGGGGACATCTCGAGCAGTACTTC. The chain has TRBV5-1 and TRBJ2-7; D is possibly TRBD1 (6 bases). V was clipped by 7 bases and J by 6 bases, with 11 bases between them. The germline V gene has CDR1 SGHRS and CDR2 YFSETQ. The CDR3 is made up of 11 amino acids.

The V call is TRBV21-1, the J call TRBJ2-1; TRBD1, as called in the table, went unchecked against the DNA. TRBV21-1 is annotated as a pseudogene. CDR3 length: 18 residues. As DNA, the CDR3 is TGTGCCAGCAGCACCTTCCGATTAGGACAGGGGGGCCCCAATGAGCAGTTCTTC. Protein: CASSTFRLGQGGPNEQFF.

This clone occurred a few times. The gene calls are TRBV11-1 and TRBJ2-2; D unresolved. The CDR3 totals 15 residues. Germline CDR1 reads SGHAT; CDR2 reads FQDESV (reference sequence). V was shortened by 5 bases and J by 0 bases, with 10 bases between the two germline ends. CDR3 loop: CASSARVPNTGELFF. The CDR3 DNA is TGTGCCAGCAGCGCCCGGGTTCCGAACACCGGGGAGCTGTTTTTT.

This clone was recorded only once. V and J are TRBV5-1 and TRBJ1-4, with a tentative D call TRBD1 (6 bases). V lost 4 bases and J lost 4, with 14 bases in between. The CDR3 length is 15 residues. Looked up from germline, CDR1 is SGHRS and CDR2 is YFSETQ. The CDR3 nucleotides are TGCGCCAGCAGCGACCCACAGGGCTTTAATGAAAAACTGTTTTTT. Translated: CASSDPQGFNEKLFF.

V is TRBV7-9 and J is TRBJ2-1, with D unclear. The CDR3 runs 13 residues. Trimming removed 2 bases from V and 9 bases from J, with 11 bases in between. The germline CDR1 and CDR2 sequences are SEHNR and FQNEAQ (reference sequence). The chain's CDR3 is CASSLSLQAEQFF. The CDR3 coding sequence is TGTGCCAGCAGCTTATCCCTGCAGGCTGAGCAGTTCTTC.

The J gene is TRBJ2-1, the V gene TRBV5-1; TRBD2 matches 11 bases. This CDR3 has 15 amino acids. The junction had 0 bases not matched to a gene; V was cut back by 1 base and J by 3 bases. The germline CDR1 and CDR2 sequences are SGHRS and YFSETQ. The CDR3 sequence: CASSLTSGSYNEQFF. The DNA for the CDR3 is TGCGCCAGCAGCTTGACTAGCGGGAGCTACAATGAGCAGTTCTTC. The variable domain in full, with the rest retrieved from reference TRBV5-1 and TRBJ2-1, is KAGVTQTPRYLIKTRGQQVTLSCSPISGHRSVSWYQQTPGQGLQFLFEYFSETQRNKGNFPGRFSGRQFSNSRSEMNVSTLELGDSALYLCASSLTSGSYNEQFFGPGTRLTVL.

The rearrangement uses TRBV11-2 and TRBJ2-1, with 9 positions matching TRBD2. The length of the CDR3 is 16 residues. The J segment lost 0 bases and the V segment lost 5 bases, leaving 5 bases of the junction unmatched. Germline loops: CDR1 SGHAT, CDR2 FQNNGV. The chain's CDR3 is CASSRIAGDSYNEQFF. CDR3 nucleotides: TGTGCCAGCAGCCGGATAGCGGGGGACTCCTACAATGAGCAGTTCTTC.

CDR3 bases: TGTGCCAGCTCCTTGGACTCGGGTTTTTACGAGCAGTACTTC. It is translated as CASSLDSGFYEQYF. The rearrangement joins TRBV18 to TRBJ2-7, with D perhaps matching TRBD2 (5 bases). The V gene lost 6 bases and the J gene lost 4 bases, with 16 bases spanning the gap. The CDR3 is made up of 14 amino acids. Per germline, CDR1 KGHSH and CDR2 LQKENI.

This clone was recorded a few times. The chain is built from TRBV18 and TRBJ2-3, with 7 positions matching TRBD2. The CDR3 has 15 amino acids. Looked up from germline, CDR1 is KGHSH and CDR2 is LQKENI. Trimming took 6 bases from V and 1 from J; bases not matched to a gene: 7. The CDR3 protein is CASSGGGARTDTQYF. The CDR3 DNA reads as TGTGCCAGCTCCGGGGGAGGGGCCCGCACAGATACGCAGTATTTT. The full variable domain, its missing parts supplied by reference TRBV18 and TRBJ2-3, is NAGVMQNPRHLVRRRGQEARLRCSPMKGHSHVYWYRQLPEEGLKFMVYLQKENIIDESGMPKERFSAEFPKEGPSILRIQQVVRGDSAAYFCASSGGGARTDTQYFGPGTRLTVL.

The CDR3 DNA follows: TGTGCCAGTAGCTGGACTAGCGGGTCATACAATGAGCAGTTCTTC. Translated: CASSWTSGSYNEQFF. The V call is TRBV19, the J call TRBJ2-1, with 11 bases identical to TRBD2. CDR1 and CDR2 from the germline V gene are LNHDA and SQIVND (reference sequence). The CDR3 length is 15 residues. The ends lost 6 bases at V and 4 bases at J; junction bases unmatched: 5.

As for this clone: The same CDR3 can be traced to other DNA sequences in this sample. This chain joins TRBV7-2 and TRBJ2-3; TRBD1 is a possible D gene (6 bases). V lost 3 bases, J lost 0 bases, and 7 bases lay in between. The CDR3 runs to 14 residues. Germline V gives CDR1 SGHTA, CDR2 FQGNSA. The CDR3 nucleotides are TGTGCCAGCAGCTTGGGACAAAGCACAGATACGCAGTATTTT. Its protein is CASSLGQSTDTQYF. Supplemented by reference TRBV7-2 and TRBJ2-3, the full variable domain reads GAGVSQSPSNKVTEKGKDVELRCDPISGHTALYWYRQSLGQGLEFLIYFQGNSAPDKSGLPSDRFSAERTGGSVSTLTIQRTQQEDSAVYLCASSLGQSTDTQYFGPGTRLTVL.

The V and J genes are TRBV29-1 and TRBJ1-1; no firm D call. This CDR3 comprises 13 residues. Germline values: CDR1 SQVTM, CDR2 ANQGSEA. The V end lost 4 bases, the J end lost 4 bases, and 13 bases lay between the germline ends. CDR3 in DNA: TGCAGCGTTGTGCTTAGTCTAATCACTGAAGCTTTCTTT. Translation: CSVVLSLITEAFF.

This clone was counted only a few times. The chain couples TRBV1 to TRBJ2-7; TRBD2 is the table's D call, not checked against the DNA. TRBV1 is annotated as a pseudogene. CDR3 length: 16 amino acids. The CDR3 bases are TGCACCAGCAGCCAGGTTGAAGTCACTAGCGGCTACGAGCAGTACTTC. Its translation is CTSSQVEVTSGYEQYF.

V gene TRBV4-1 combines with J gene TRBJ2-1, with D perhaps TRBD2 (5 bases). CDR1 and CDR2 (germline): MGHRA, YSYEKL. The CDR3 runs to 17 residues. The V and J ends lost 1 base and 2 bases respectively, with 15 bases between them. Here the CDR3 DNA reads TGCGCCAGCAGCCAAGGCCTATTGAGCGGAACCTACAATGAGCAGTTCTTC. It codes for CASSQGLLSGTYNEQFF.

This clone was observed a handful of times. V gene TRBV7-2 combines with J gene TRBJ2-7, with 10 nucleotides matching TRBD2. The V gene's germline CDR1 is SGHTA and CDR2 FQGNSA. The V gene end was trimmed by 2 bases and the J gene end by 2 bases; junction bases not matched to a gene: 12. This CDR3 spans 18 amino acids. The DNA for the CDR3 is TGTGCCAGCAGCTTAAGCCTGGGGCTAGCGGGAGTGGCCTACGAGCAGTACTTC. Translation: CASSLSLGLAGVAYEQYF.

V gene TRBV7-9 combines with J gene TRBJ2-5, with 10 bases fitting TRBD1. The J segment lost 6 bases and the V segment lost 5 bases, leaving 3 bases of the junction unmatched. The germline V gene has CDR1 SEHNR and CDR2 FQNEAQ (reference sequence). CDR3 length: 13 residues. CDR3 sequence (DNA): TGTGCCAGCAGCAAGGGACAGGGGCAGACCCAGTACTTC. This translates into CASSKGQGQTQYF. The entire variable domain, with the rest obtained from reference TRBV7-9 and TRBJ2-5, is as follows: DTGVSQNPRHKITKRGQNVTFRCDPISEHNRLYWYRQTLGQGPEFLTYFQNEAQLEKSRLLSDRFSAERPKGSFSTLEIQRTEQGDSAMYLCASSKGQGQTQYFGPGTRLLVL.

The chain is built from TRBV28 and TRBJ2-7; D is possibly TRBD1 (5 bases). Deletions cut 4 bases from V and 2 bases from J, with 15 bases between. This CDR3 is 15 amino acids long. Germline V lookup: CDR1 MDHEN, CDR2 SYDVKM. The CDR3: CASSSSGPPPYEQYF. The CDR3, as DNA: TGTGCCAGCAGTTCTTCAGGGCCTCCTCCCTACGAGCAGTACTTC. Combining the CDR3 with reference TRBV28 and TRBJ2-7 gives the whole variable domain DVKVTQSSRYLVKRTGEKVFLECVQDMDHENMFWYRQDPGLGLRLIYFSYDVKMKEKGDIPEGYSVSREKKERFSLILESASTNQTSMYLCASSSSGPPPYEQYFGPGTRLTVT.

V gene TRBV11-3 combines with J gene TRBJ2-7; possibly TRBD1 for D (6 bases). The V end lost 3 bases, the J end lost 3 bases, and 24 bases lay between the germline ends. There are 18 residues in the CDR3. CDR1 is SGHNT and CDR2 is YENEEA in the germline V gene. The CDR3 DNA follows: TGTGCCAGCAGCTTCGCCCCCCGACCGGGACAAGGGGTCTACGAGCAGTACTTC. Translated: CASSFAPRPGQGVYEQYF.

J is TRBJ2-5 and V is TRBV5-1, with TRBD1 matching over 7 bases. In germline, CDR1 is SGHRS, CDR2 YFSETQ. J gave up 4 bases and V 4 bases, and 4 bases lay outside the gene matches. The CDR3 runs to 13 residues. The CDR3 region is CASSLTGAETQYF. The CDR3 nucleotides are TGCGCCAGCAGCCTAACAGGGGCAGAGACCCAGTACTTC.